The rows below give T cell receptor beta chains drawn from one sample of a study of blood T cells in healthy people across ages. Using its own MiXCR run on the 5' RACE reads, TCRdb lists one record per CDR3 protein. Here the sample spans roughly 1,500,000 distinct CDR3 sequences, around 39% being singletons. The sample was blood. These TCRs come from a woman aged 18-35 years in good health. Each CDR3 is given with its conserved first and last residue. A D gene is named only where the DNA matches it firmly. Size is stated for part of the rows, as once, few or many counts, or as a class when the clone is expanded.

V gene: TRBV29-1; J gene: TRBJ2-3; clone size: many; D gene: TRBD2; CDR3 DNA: TGCAGCGCCAACCCGGGACTAGCGGGAGGACATGAGCACACAGATACGCAGTATTTT; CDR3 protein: CSANPGLAGGHEHTDTQYF
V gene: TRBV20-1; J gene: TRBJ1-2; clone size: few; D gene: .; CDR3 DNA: TGCAGTGCTAGAGATTCACCCGTCTATGGCTACACCTTC; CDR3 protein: CSARDSPVYGYTF
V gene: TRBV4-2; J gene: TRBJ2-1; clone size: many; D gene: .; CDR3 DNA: TGTGCCAGCAGCCCCGGGACTGAGTACAATGAGCAGTTCTTC; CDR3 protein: CASSPGTEYNEQFF
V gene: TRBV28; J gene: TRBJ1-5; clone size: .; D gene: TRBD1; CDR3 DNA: TGTGCCAGCAGAATAATAAAAGGGACAGGGGGCGGGAGACAGCCCCAGCATTTT; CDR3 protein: CASRIIKGTGGGRQPQHF
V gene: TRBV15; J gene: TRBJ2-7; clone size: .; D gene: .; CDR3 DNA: TGTGCCACCAGCAGAGATGAAACTCAGCCCCCCGAGCAGTACTTC; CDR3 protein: CATSRDETQPPEQYF
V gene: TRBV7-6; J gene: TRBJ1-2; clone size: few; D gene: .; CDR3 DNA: TGTGCCAGCAGCTTAGCGCGGGCAGGGGCCTTCTATGGCTACACCTTC; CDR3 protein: CASSLARAGAFYGYTF
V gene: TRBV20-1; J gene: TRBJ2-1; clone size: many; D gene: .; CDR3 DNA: TGCAGTGCTACAAAACCAGACGGGTACAATGAGCAGTTCTTC; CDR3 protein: CSATKPDGYNEQFF
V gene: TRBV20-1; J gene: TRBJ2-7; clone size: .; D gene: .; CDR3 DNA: TGCAGTGCTACAACCTGGGACACCCCCTACGAGCAGTACTTC; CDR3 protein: CSATTWDTPYEQYF
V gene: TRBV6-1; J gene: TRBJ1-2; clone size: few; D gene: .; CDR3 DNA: TGTGCCAGCCAGGGACTTGGAATCGGCTACACCTTC; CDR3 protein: CASQGLGIGYTF
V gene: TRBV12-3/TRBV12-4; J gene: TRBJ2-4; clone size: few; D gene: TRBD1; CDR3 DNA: TGTGCCAGCAGTGTTATACAGGGGGCGCTTGGAAACATTCAGTACTTC; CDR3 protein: CASSVIQGALGNIQYF
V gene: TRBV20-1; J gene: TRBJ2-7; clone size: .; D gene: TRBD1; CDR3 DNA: TGCAGTGCTAGAGATCGGGACAGGGGCTACAATGAGCAGTACTTC; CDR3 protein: CSARDRDRGYNEQYF
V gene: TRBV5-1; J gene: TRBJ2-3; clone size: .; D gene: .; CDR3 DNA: TGCGCCAGCAGCTTTGACCTGGGTACGCAGTATTTT; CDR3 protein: CASSFDLGTQYF
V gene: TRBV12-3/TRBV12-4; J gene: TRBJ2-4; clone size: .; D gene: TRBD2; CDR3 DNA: TGTGCCAGCAGTTTAAGGCTAGCGGGAGCCAAAAACATTCAGTACTTC; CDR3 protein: CASSLRLAGAKNIQYF
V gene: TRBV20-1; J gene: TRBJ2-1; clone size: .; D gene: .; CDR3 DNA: TGCAGTGCCCCAAGTCGGGACTTGGGGTACAATGAGCAGTTCTTC; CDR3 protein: CSAPSRDLGYNEQFF
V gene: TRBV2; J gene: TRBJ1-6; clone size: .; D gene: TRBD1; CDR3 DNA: TGTGCCAGCAGCGACCCGGGACAGCCATATGGTTCACCCCTCCACTTT; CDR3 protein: CASSDPGQPYGSPLHF
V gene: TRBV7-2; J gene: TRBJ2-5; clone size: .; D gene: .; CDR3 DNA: TGTGCCAGCAGCGACCAAAGAGGCAGGGCGAAGCAGTACTTC; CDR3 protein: CASSDQRGRAKQYF
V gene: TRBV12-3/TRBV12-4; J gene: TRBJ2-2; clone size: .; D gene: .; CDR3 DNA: TGTGCCAACAGCTTGCTAACGGGGGAGCTGTTTTTT; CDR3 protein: CANSLLTGELFF
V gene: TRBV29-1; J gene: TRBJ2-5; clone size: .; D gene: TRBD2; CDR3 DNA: TGCAGCGCGGGCGGGGGGTCAGAGATCCAGTACTTC; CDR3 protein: CSAGGGSEIQYF
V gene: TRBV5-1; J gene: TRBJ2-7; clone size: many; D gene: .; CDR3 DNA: TGCGCCAGCAGTTCGGGGGCATTAGTCGACGAGCAGTACTTC; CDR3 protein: CASSSGALVDEQYF
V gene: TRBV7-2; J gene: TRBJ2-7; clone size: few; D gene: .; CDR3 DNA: TGTGCCAGCAGCCCCCGAGGAGGGGGGGCCTACGAGCAGTACTTC; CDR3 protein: CASSPRGGGAYEQYF
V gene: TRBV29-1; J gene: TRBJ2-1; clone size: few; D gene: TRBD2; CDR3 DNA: TGCAGCGTTGAAAAGGGACTAGAAAATGAGCAGTTCTTC; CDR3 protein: CSVEKGLENEQFF
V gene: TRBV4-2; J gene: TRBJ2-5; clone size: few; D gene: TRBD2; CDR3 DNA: TGTGCCAGCAGCCAAGATGAGGCTAGCGGGAGGGAGACCCAGTACTTC; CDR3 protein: CASSQDEASGRETQYF
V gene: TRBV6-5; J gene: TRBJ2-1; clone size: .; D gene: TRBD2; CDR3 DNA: TGTGCCAGCCAAGTAACGGGAGGGTACGGCGGTAGTGGGCAGTTCTTC; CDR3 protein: CASQVTGGYGGSGQFF
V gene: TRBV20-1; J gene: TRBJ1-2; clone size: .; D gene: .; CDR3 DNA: TGCAGTGCTAGAGATTCGGACCATGGCTACACCTTC; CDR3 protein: CSARDSDHGYTF
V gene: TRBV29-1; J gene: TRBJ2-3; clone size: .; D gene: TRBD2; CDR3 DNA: TGCAGCGTTGTCCTAGCGGGAGGACCCACAGATACGCAGTATTTT; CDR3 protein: CSVVLAGGPTDTQYF
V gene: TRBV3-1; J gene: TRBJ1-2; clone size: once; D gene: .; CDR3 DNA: TGTGCCAGCAGCCAAGAGGCCAGAAACTATGGCTACACCTTC; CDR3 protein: CASSQEARNYGYTF
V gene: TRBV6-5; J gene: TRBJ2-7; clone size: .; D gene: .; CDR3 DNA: TGTGCCAGCAGTTACGGGCAGGGAGTATCCTACGAGCAGTACTTC; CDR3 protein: CASSYGQGVSYEQYF
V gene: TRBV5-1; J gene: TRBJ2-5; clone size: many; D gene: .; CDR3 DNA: TGCGCCAGCAGCTTGGACCAAGAGACCCAGTACTTC; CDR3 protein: CASSLDQETQYF
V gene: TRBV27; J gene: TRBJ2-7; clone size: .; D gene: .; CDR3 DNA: TGTGCCAGCAGTTTAGTCGGGGTACCTTACGGGCAGTACTTC; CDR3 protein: CASSLVGVPYGQYF
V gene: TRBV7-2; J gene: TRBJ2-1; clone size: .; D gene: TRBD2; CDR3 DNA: TGTGCCAGCAGCTTACGCCTCTCTAGGACTAGCGGGAGGGCACGCAATGAGCAGTTCTTC; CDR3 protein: CASSLRLSRTSGRARNEQFF
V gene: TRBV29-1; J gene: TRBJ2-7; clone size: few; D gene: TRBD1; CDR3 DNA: TGCAGCGTTCCTCCCTTCCGGGACAGGGCTTCCTACGAGCAGTACTTC; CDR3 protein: CSVPPFRDRASYEQYF
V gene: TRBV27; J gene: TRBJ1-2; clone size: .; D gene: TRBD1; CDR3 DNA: TGTGCCAGCAGTCCCCGGACAGGCTACTATGGCTACACCTTC; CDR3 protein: CASSPRTGYYGYTF
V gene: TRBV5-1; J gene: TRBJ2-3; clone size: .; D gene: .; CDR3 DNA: TGCGCCAGCAGCTTGGCCGGGTCGGGCAGCACAGATACGCAGTATTTT; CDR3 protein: CASSLAGSGSTDTQYF
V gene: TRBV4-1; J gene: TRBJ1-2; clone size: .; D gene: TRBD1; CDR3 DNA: TGCGCCAGCAGCCAAGTAGAAGGGGACAGCTATGGCTACACCTTC; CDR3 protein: CASSQVEGDSYGYTF
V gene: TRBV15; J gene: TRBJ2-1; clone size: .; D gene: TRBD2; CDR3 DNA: TGTGCCACCAGGCAAGCGGGAGACAATGAGCAGTTCTTC; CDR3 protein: CATRQAGDNEQFF
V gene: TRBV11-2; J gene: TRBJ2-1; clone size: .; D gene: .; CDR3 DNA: TGTGCCAGCAGCTCGGGGTTGAAAGAGCAGTTCTTC; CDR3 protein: CASSSGLKEQFF
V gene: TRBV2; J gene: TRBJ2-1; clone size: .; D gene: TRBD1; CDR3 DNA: TGTGCCAGCAGTCCCCAGACAGGGGCCAGCTCCTACAATGAGCAGTTCTTC; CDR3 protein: CASSPQTGASSYNEQFF
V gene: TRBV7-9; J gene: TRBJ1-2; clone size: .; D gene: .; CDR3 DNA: TGTGCCAGCAGCTACAATAACTATGGCTACACCTTC; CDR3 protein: CASSYNNYGYTF
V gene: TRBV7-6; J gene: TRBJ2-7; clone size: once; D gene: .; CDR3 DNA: TGTGCCAGCAGCTTAGCTACCAGTGACGAGCAGTACTTC; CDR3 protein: CASSLATSDEQYF
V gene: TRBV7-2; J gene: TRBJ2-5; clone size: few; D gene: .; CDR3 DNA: TGTGCCAGCAGCTTATTCCCAAAGGAGACCCAGTACTTC; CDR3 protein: CASSLFPKETQYF
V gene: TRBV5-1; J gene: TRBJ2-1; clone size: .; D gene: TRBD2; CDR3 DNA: TGCGCCAGCAGCACTAGCGGGAGAGAGTACAATGAGCAGTTCTTC; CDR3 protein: CASSTSGREYNEQFF
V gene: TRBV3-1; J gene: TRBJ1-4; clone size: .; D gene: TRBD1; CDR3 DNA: TGTGCCAGCAGCCAACGGACAGGGGTAATTGGGGCTAATGAAAAACTGTTTTTT; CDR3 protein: CASSQRTGVIGANEKLFF
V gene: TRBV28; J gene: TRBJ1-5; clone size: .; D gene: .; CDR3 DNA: TGTGCCAGCAGTCTAAGGGAATCTCAGCCCCAGCATTTT; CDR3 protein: CASSLRESQPQHF
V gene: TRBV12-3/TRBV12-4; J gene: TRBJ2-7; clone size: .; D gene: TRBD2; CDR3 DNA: TGTGCCAGCAGTTTAATTGGGCGGGGGGTCCACGAGCAGTACTTC; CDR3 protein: CASSLIGRGVHEQYF
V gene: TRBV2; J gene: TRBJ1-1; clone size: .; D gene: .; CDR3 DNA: TGTGCCAGCAGTACGGGGATTTACACTGAAGCTTTCTTT; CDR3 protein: CASSTGIYTEAFF
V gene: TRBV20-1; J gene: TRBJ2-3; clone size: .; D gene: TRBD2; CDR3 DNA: TGCAGTGCCAGTACGACGACCGGACTAGCGGGAGAAGATACGCAGTATTTT; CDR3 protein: CSASTTTGLAGEDTQYF